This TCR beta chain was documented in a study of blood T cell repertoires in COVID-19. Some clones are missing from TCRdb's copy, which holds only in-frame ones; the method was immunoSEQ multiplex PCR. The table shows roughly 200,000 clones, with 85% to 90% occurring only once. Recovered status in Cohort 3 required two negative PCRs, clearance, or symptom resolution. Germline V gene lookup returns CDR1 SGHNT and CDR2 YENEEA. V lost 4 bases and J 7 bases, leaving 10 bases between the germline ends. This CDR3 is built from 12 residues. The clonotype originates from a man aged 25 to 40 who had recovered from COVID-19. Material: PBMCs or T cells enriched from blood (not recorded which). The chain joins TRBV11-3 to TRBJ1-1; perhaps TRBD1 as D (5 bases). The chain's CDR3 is CASSSGHDEAFF. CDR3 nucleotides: TGTGCCAGCAGCTCAGGACACGATGAAGCTTTCTTT.